This T cell receptor (beta chain) was profiled in a study of cytomegalovirus exposure and HLA in healthy donors. Broader study findings: Among the most significant clusters, several appeared linked to common viral pathogens in a later analysis. Researchers counted some 150 TCR beta chains as cytomegalovirus-associated. The classifier reportedly diagnosed cytomegalovirus status with high sensitivity and specificity.

Of note for this clone: Its antigen is not known.

The CDR3 spans 16 residues. Trimming cost V 0 bases and J 8 bases; bases outside gene matches: 9. Germline V gene sequence: CDR1 SGHRS, CDR2 YFSETQ. PCR involved 60 Vbeta and 13 Jbeta primers. Authors' data handling: Roughly 11 million shared chains were among approximately 80 million unique TCR beta chains counted in a later analysis. The data were produced by immunoSEQ multiplex PCR, yet TCRdb's version contains in-frame clones alone and is incomplete. That table is the source of V, J and clone size, and D and trimming were worked out from the DNA. The table records around 150,000 clones, 80% to 90% of them present only once.

This receptor was obtained from a man aged 50 to 59 in good health and CMV-seropositive. V gene TRBV5-1 combines with J gene TRBJ2-1; 9 bases map to TRBD2. Sequencing used PBMCs. CDR3 nucleotides: TGCGCCAGCAGCTTGGATCTAGCGGGGAGGGGAGATGAGCAGTTCTTC. It yields the protein CASSLDLAGRGDEQFF.